The 11 T cell receptor beta chains given below trace back to one sample, sequenced in a study of OX40 agonist ivuxolimab in advanced cancers. TCRdb's table, derived via immunoSEQ multiplex PCR, lists solely in-frame clones and lacks some. This table holds 65,000 to 90,000 clones, 85% to 90% found once. Specimen: CD4+ or CD8+ T cells sorted from blood, collected in a trial of the OX40 agonist ivuxolimab. The receptors derive from an adult with an advanced solid tumor such as melanoma, head and neck, liver or kidney cancer.

The rearrangement links TRBV5-5 to TRBJ2-1; 12 positions match TRBD2. This CDR3 contains 16 residues. From germline, CDR1 is SGHKS and CDR2 YYEKEE (reference sequence). Trimming removed 4 bases from V and 5 bases from J; junction bases left unmatched: 7. CDR3 loop: CASSRGTSGQNNEQFF. CDR3 nucleotide sequence: TGTGCCAGCAGCCGAGGGACTAGCGGGCAAAACAATGAGCAGTTCTTC.

The rearrangement uses TRBV5-1 and TRBJ2-7; 7 bases fit TRBD2. Germline CDR1 and CDR2: SGHRS and YFSETQ. V shed 0 bases and J 6 bases; nucleotides not matched to a gene: 3. The CDR3 is 13 amino acids. DNA for the CDR3: TGCGCCAGCAGCTTGGATTCGGGGGGCGAGCAGTACTTC. This translates into CASSLDSGGEQYF.

The chain uses TRBV28 and TRBJ1-1; D is ambiguous. With 2 bases removed from V and 0 bases from J, the gap between germline ends came to 1 base. Germline values: CDR1 MDHEN, CDR2 SYDVKM. The CDR3 runs 12 residues. The CDR3 DNA is TGTGCCAGCAGTTTACTGAACACTGAAGCTTTCTTT. Translated: CASSLLNTEAFF.

CDR3 loop: CASRSKGGLYEQYF. For the CDR3, the DNA is TGTGCCAGTAGGTCAAAAGGGGGGCTCTACGAGCAGTACTTC. The genes are TRBV19 and TRBJ2-7; D is possibly TRBD1 or TRBD2 (6 bases each). V was cut by 6 bases and J by 3 bases, with 15 bases left in between. The CDR3 consists of 14 residues. CDR1 and CDR2 (germline): LNHDA, SQIVND (reference sequence).

This rearrangement joins TRBV4-2 to TRBJ2-7, with 12 bases aligning to TRBD1. CDR3 length: 14 residues. The V gene end was trimmed by 3 bases and the J gene end by 4 bases; junction bases not matched to a gene: 1. Germline loops: CDR1 LGHNA, CDR2 YNFKEQ. CDR3 residues: CASSQGQGAYEQYF. CDR3 nucleotides: TGTGCCAGCAGCCAGGGACAGGGGGCTTACGAGCAGTACTTC.

V is TRBV5-4 and J is TRBJ2-1; 10 nucleotides line up with TRBD2. V gave up 0 bases and J gave up 4 bases; unmatched junction bases: 1. This CDR3 has 15 amino acids. Looked up from germline, CDR1 is SGHNT and CDR2 is YYREEE (reference sequence). The CDR3: CASSLGTSGYNEQFF. In nucleotides, the CDR3 is TGTGCCAGCAGCTTGGGGACTAGCGGATACAATGAGCAGTTCTTC.

This clone came up once. This chain connects TRBV5-5 to TRBJ2-4; D might be TRBD1 (5 bases). Germline V gives CDR1 SGHKS, CDR2 YYEKEE (reference sequence). V was pared by 0 bases and J by 3 bases, with 13 bases between. CDR3 size: 16 residues. CDR3 sequence (DNA): TGTGCCAGCAGCTTGGCCGACAGTGTGGGCAAAAACATTCAGTACTTC. Its translation is CASSLADSVGKNIQYF.

This clone was counted a few times. This chain links TRBV7-6 with TRBJ2-5, with D hard to call. Germline CDR1 and CDR2: SGHVS and FNYEAQ. CDR3 length: 11 amino acids. V was shortened by 5 bases and J by 7 bases, with 8 bases between the two germline ends. The chain's CDR3 is CASSTVGTQYF. CDR3 DNA: TGTGCCAGCAGCACGGTGGGGACCCAGTACTTC.

The V call is TRBV5-4, the J call TRBJ2-5; no definite D call. Germline-derived CDR1 and CDR2 are SGHNT and YYREEE (reference sequence). The CDR3 runs to 14 residues. The V end lost 3 bases, the J end lost 3 bases, and 12 bases lay between the germline ends. CDR3 nucleotide sequence: TGTGCCAGCAGCTACACTTACGGAGAAGAGACCCAGTACTTC. Translation gives CASSYTYGEETQYF.

This chain links TRBV19 with TRBJ2-1; 7 bases map to TRBD2. Per the germline V gene, CDR1 is LNHDA and CDR2 is SQIVND (reference sequence). The CDR3 is 15 amino acids. J was trimmed by 5 bases and V by 3 bases; bases with no gene match: 7. Here the CDR3 reads CASSIGGTTHNEQFF. The CDR3, as DNA: TGTGCCAGTAGTATTGGTGGGACTACTCACAATGAGCAGTTCTTC.

CDR3 loop: CASSLSEGTGQFF. The CDR3 DNA follows: TGCGCCAGCAGCTTATCTGAGGGGACAGGGCAGTTCTTC. The chain links TRBV5-1 to TRBJ2-1, with 8 positions matching TRBD1. Germline V gene sequence: CDR1 SGHRS, CDR2 YFSETQ. This CDR3 spans 13 amino acids. Trimming cost V 2 bases and J 12 bases; bases outside gene matches: 7.